A selection of T cell receptor beta chains follows, all from one sample in a study of blood T cell repertoires in COVID-19. Sequencing used immunoSEQ multiplex PCR; TCRdb keeps in-frame clones, though not all of them. The sample records approximately 210,000 clones, 70% to 90% being singletons. Specimen: peripheral blood. These TCRs come from a woman in her forties who had recovered from COVID-19. CDR3s include the opening cysteine and the closing phenylalanine or tryptophan. Each record gives: D gene, clone size, V gene, J gene, CDR3 protein, CDR3 DNA. The D gene is left open where the match is weak. Rows give clone size only sometimes, using once, few, many, or a class for an expanded clone.

>.|.|TRBV6-5|TRBJ1-2
CASSSLGGRSYTF
TGTGCCAGCAGTTCATTGGGGGGAAGGAGCTACACCTTC
>.|.|TRBV21-1|TRBJ1-1
CASSNRDRELTEAFF
TGTGCCAGCAGCAACAGAGACAGGGAATTAACTGAAGCTTTCTTT
>TRBD2|.|TRBV6-4|TRBJ2-1
CASSGGGGRINEQFF
TGTGCCAGCAGTGGGGGAGGCGGGAGGATAAACGAGCAGTTCTTC
>TRBD2|.|TRBV27|TRBJ2-1
CASSWTSGIEQFF
TGTGCCAGCAGTTGGACTAGCGGGATTGAGCAGTTCTTC
>.|.|TRBV3-1/TRBV3-2|TRBJ2-2
CASSQVWSGQGATGELFF
TGTGCCAGCAGCCAAGTCTGGAGTGGGCAGGGTGCCACCGGGGAGCTGTTTTTT
>TRBD1|.|TRBV5-5|TRBJ1-4
CASSLQGTGRGGEKLFF
TGTGCCAGCAGCTTGCAAGGGACAGGGAGAGGGGGTGAAAAACTGTTTTTT
>TRBD1|.|TRBV19|TRBJ1-5
CASGDRDNQPQHF
TGTGCCAGTGGAGACAGGGACAATCAGCCCCAGCATTTT
>TRBD1|.|TRBV19|TRBJ1-2
CASSTTSGTGNGYTF
TGTGCCAGTAGTACCACCAGCGGGACAGGGAATGGCTACACCTTC
>.|.|TRBV6-5|TRBJ1-6
CASSYSSGSPSSPLHF
TGTGCCAGCAGTTACTCGAGCGGATCCCCGAGTTCACCCCTCCACTTT
>TRBD2|.|TRBV7-8|TRBJ2-6
CASSLVGLDLSGANVLTF
TGTGCCAGCAGCTTAGTGGGACTAGATCTCTCTGGGGCCAACGTCCTGACTTTC
>TRBD2|.|TRBV5-1|TRBJ2-7
CASSFSGTTPYEQYF
TGCGCCAGCAGCTTCTCCGGGACTACGCCGTACGAGCAGTACTTC
>.|.|TRBV6-2/TRBV6-3|TRBJ2-5
CASSSSGSSLGAQYF
TGTGCCAGCAGTTCGTCAGGGTCCTCCTTAGGGGCCCAGTACTTC
>.|.|TRBV18|TRBJ2-3
CASLRVRQATTDTQYF
TGTGCCAGCTTAAGGGTCCGACAGGCCACAACAGATACGCAGTATTTT
>.|.|TRBV19|TRBJ2-2
CAARARDNTGELFF
TGTGCCGCGAGGGCGCGGGACAACACCGGGGAGCTGTTTTTT
>TRBD1|.|TRBV5-1|TRBJ2-7
CASSLGTDSYEQYF
TGCGCCAGCAGCTTAGGGACAGACTCCTACGAGCAGTACTTC
>.|.|TRBV30|TRBJ2-5
CAWGQGYSETQYF
TGTGCCTGGGGGCAGGGCTATTCGGAGACCCAGTACTTC
>TRBD2|.|TRBV19|TRBJ2-2
CASTSARPLAGNANTGELFF
TGTGCCAGTACCTCAGCTCGTCCATTAGCGGGAAATGCAAACACCGGGGAGCTGTTTTTT
>TRBD2|.|TRBV9|TRBJ2-1
CASSALGGGRYNEQFF
TGTGCCAGCAGCGCCCTCGGAGGCGGGAGGTATAATGAGCAGTTCTTC
>TRBD1|.|TRBV7-9|TRBJ2-7
CASSPESDRDEQYF
TGTGCCAGCAGCCCGGAGTCAGACAGGGACGAGCAGTACTTC
>TRBD1|few|TRBV18|TRBJ1-2
CASSPRQGDNYGYTF
TGTGCCAGCTCACCCCGACAGGGAGACAACTATGGCTACACCTTC
>TRBD2|.|TRBV18|TRBJ2-5
CASSRGKREVETQYF
TGTGCCAGCTCACGGGGAAAACGGGAGGTGGAGACCCAGTACTTC
>TRBD2|.|TRBV23-1|TRBJ2-1
CASAGVEQFF
TGCGCCAGTGCGGGAGTTGAGCAGTTCTTC
>TRBD1|.|TRBV6-5|TRBJ2-3
CASRSGGQGTDTQYF
TGTGCCAGCAGGTCCGGAGGACAGGGGACAGATACGCAGTATTTT
>TRBD1|.|TRBV7-6|TRBJ2-7
CASSFRDSNEQYF
TGTGCCAGCAGCTTCAGGGACAGTAACGAGCAGTACTTC
>.|.|TRBV11-2|TRBJ1-2
CASRRAGNYGYTF
TGTGCCAGCAGGCGAGCAGGGAACTATGGCTACACCTTC
>TRBD1|.|TRBV5-6|TRBJ2-7
CASNKDRSSYEQYF
TGTGCCAGCAACAAGGACAGGTCATCCTACGAGCAGTACTTC
>.|.|TRBV7-9|TRBJ2-2
CASSNTWDMRDTGELFF
TGTGCCAGCAGTAACACCTGGGACATGCGGGACACCGGGGAGCTGTTTTTT
>.|.|TRBV6-5|TRBJ2-1
CASSYSRVEQFF
TGTGCCAGCAGTTACTCGAGAGTTGAGCAGTTCTTC
>.|.|TRBV12-3/TRBV12-4|TRBJ1-1
CASRTVMNTEAFF
TGTGCCAGCAGAACGGTCATGAACACTGAAGCTTTCTTT
>.|.|TRBV15|TRBJ2-1
CATSRRAGLKFF
TGTGCCACCAGCCGCCGGGCGGGACTTAAGTTCTTC
>TRBD2|.|TRBV19|TRBJ2-1
CASSIVGTSGRDNEQFF
TGTGCCAGTAGTATAGTCGGGACTAGCGGGAGAGACAATGAGCAGTTCTTC
>.|.|TRBV15|TRBJ1-3
CATSRDISGNTIYF
TGTGCCACCAGCAGAGATATATCTGGAAACACCATATATTTT
>TRBD2|once|TRBV14|TRBJ2-3
CASSQGAGGIDTQYF
TGTGCCAGCAGCCAAGGAGCGGGAGGGATAGATACGCAGTATTTT
>TRBD2|.|TRBV2|TRBJ2-1
CAREGLAGTYNEQFF
TGTGCCAGAGAGGGACTAGCGGGGACCTACAATGAGCAGTTCTTC
>TRBD2|.|TRBV19|TRBJ2-1
CASSIEFTSGRIGSYNEQFF
TGTGCCAGTAGTATAGAGTTCACTAGCGGGAGGATTGGGTCCTACAATGAGCAGTTCTTC
>.|.|TRBV3-1/TRBV3-2|TRBJ2-2
CASSQEGEGPGELFF
TGTGCCAGCAGCCAAGAAGGCGAGGGTCCCGGGGAGCTGTTTTTT
>.|.|TRBV3-1/TRBV3-2|TRBJ1-2
CASSQSRQSGSYTF
TGTGCCAGCAGCCAATCTCGTCAGTCTGGTAGCTACACCTTC
>TRBD1|.|TRBV6-1|TRBJ1-2
CASSELIRGAYGYTF
TGTGCCAGCAGTGAGCTGATCAGGGGGGCCTATGGCTACACCTTC
>.|.|TRBV10-2|TRBJ1-1
CASSVSPGETEAFF
TGCGCCAGCAGTGTTAGTCCAGGGGAGACTGAAGCTTTCTTT
>.|.|TRBV6-1|TRBJ1-2
CAGRSTPNYGYTF
TGTGCCGGCCGCTCCACCCCTAACTATGGCTACACCTTC
>TRBD2|.|TRBV29-1|TRBJ2-7
CSANLADSYEQYF
TGCAGCGCTAACCTAGCGGACTCCTACGAGCAGTACTTC
>TRBD2|few|TRBV18|TRBJ2-1
CASSPGSSGMYNEQFF
TGTGCCAGCTCACCAGGGTCTAGCGGGATGTACAATGAGCAGTTCTTC
>.|.|TRBV12-3/TRBV12-4|TRBJ2-3
CASSFESYTQYF
TGTGCCAGCAGTTTTGAGTCCTATACGCAGTATTTT
>TRBD1|.|TRBV19|TRBJ2-5
CASRDRRFQETQYF
TGTGCCAGTCGGGACAGGAGATTCCAAGAGACCCAGTACTTC
>TRBD1|.|TRBV7-9|TRBJ2-1
CASRRQRPGTADNEQFF
TGTGCCAGCAGGAGGCAGAGACCCGGGACAGCGGACAATGAGCAGTTCTTC
>TRBD1|once|TRBV19|TRBJ2-7
CASSIEPRTGTTYEQYF
TGTGCCAGTAGTATAGAACCCCGGACAGGGACAACCTACGAGCAGTACTTC
>.|.|TRBV7-8|TRBJ2-6
CASSPGTWAGANVLTF
TGTGCCAGCAGCCCCGGGACATGGGCTGGGGCCAACGTCCTGACTTTC
>.|.|TRBV19|TRBJ1-1
CASSTRQLEAFF
TGTGCCAGTAGTACCCGACAGCTAGAAGCTTTCTTT
>TRBD2|.|TRBV2|TRBJ2-5
CASSDLGSGLAYQETQYF
TGTGCCAGCAGTGATCTGGGGTCGGGACTAGCGTACCAAGAGACCCAGTACTTC
>.|few|TRBV6-5|TRBJ2-1
CASKEFQGAEQFF
TGTGCCAGCAAGGAATTTCAAGGGGCTGAGCAGTTCTTC
>.|.|TRBV3-1/TRBV3-2|TRBJ2-1
CASSQVRGVNEQFF
TGTGCCAGCAGCCAAGTACGGGGAGTCAATGAGCAGTTCTTC
>.|.|TRBV29-1|TRBJ1-1
CSVGQNLNTEAFF
TGCAGCGTTGGGCAGAATTTAAACACTGAAGCTTTCTTT
>TRBD1|.|TRBV19|TRBJ1-2
CASSGTDYGYTF
TGTGCCAGTAGCGGGACAGACTATGGCTACACCTTC